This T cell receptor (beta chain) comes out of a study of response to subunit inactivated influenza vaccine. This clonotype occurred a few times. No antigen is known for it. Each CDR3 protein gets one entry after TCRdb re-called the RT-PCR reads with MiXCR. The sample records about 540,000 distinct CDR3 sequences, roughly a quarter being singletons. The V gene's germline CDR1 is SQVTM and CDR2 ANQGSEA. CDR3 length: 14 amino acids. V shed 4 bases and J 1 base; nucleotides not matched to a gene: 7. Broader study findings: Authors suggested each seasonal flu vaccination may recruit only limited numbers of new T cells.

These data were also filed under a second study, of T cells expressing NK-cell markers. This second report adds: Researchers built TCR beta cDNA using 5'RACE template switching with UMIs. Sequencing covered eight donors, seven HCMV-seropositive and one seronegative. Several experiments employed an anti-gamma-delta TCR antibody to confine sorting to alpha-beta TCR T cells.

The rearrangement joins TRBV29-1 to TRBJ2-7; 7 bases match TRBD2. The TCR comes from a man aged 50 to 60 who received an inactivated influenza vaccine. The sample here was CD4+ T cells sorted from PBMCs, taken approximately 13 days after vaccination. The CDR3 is CSVVLGGRSYEQYF. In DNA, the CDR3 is TGCAGCGTTGTATTGGGCGGGAGATCCTACGAGCAGTACTTC.